This T cell receptor (beta chain) was obtained from a study of blood T cells in healthy people across ages. This CDR3 spans 14 amino acids. The germline gives CDR1 SNHLY, CDR2 FYNNEI. Extraction of total RNA produced a minimum of 5 micrograms from each sample. Details on this clonotype: Its antigen remains unknown. This may come from a read error, since a much larger clone is one base off.

Primed by a sample-barcoded 5' primer and a J-beta primer mix, a second PCR proceeded for roughly 6 to 12 cycles. TCRdb reanalysed the 5' RACE reads using MiXCR and keeps one entry per CDR3 protein. The table includes 1.5 million to 1.8 million distinct CDR3 sequences, approximately 42% detected once. Study-level findings and limits: A roughly linear fall in TCR beta diversity per million T cells was seen with increasing age. The study found more naive CD4+ cells and higher diversity in long-lived than aged donors.

This chain connects TRBV2 to TRBJ2-1; D not certain. With the DNA end fitting TRBJ2-7 better, the J assignment may be wrong. The TCR sequence derives from a young woman in good health. Sequencing was performed on blood. The CDR3 DNA reads as TGTGCCAGCAGTGACAGCCCAACCTACAATGAGCAGTACTTC. This codes for CASSDSPTYNEQYF.